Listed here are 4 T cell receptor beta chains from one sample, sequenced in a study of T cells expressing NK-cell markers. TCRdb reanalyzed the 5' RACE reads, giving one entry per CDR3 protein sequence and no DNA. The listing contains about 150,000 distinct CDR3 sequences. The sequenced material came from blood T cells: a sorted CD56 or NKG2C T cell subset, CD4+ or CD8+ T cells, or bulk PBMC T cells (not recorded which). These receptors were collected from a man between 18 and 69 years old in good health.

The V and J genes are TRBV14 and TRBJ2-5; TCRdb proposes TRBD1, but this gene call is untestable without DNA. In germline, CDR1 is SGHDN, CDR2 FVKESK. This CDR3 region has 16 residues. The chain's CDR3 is CASSQVATGEQETQYF.

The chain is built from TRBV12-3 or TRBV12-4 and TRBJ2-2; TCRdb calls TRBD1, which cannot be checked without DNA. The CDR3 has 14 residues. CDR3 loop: CASRLWGAGGELFF.

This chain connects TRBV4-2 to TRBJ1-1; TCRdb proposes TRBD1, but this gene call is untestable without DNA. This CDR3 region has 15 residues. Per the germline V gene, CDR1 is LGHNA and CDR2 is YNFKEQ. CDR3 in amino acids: CASSQDGAENTEAFF.

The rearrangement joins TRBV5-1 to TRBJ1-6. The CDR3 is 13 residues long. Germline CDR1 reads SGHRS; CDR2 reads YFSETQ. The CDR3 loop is CASSWTYNSPLHF.